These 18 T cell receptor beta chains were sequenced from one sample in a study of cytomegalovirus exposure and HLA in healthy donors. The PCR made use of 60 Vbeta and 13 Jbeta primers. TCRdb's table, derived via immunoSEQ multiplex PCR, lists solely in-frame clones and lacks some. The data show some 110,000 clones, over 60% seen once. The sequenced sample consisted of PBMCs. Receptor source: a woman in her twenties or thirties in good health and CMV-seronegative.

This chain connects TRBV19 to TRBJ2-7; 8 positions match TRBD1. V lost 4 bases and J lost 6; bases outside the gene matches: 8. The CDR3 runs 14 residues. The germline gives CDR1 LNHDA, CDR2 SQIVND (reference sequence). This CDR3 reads CASSKTRGQGEQYF. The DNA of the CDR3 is TGTGCCAGTAGTAAGACCAGGGGGCAAGGCGAGCAGTACTTC. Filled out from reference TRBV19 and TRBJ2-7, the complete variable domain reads DGGITQSPKYLFRKEGQNVTLSCEQNLNHDAMYWYRQDPGQGLRLIYYSQIVNDFQKGDIAEGYSVSREKKESFPLTVTSAQKNPTAFYLCASSKTRGQGEQYFGPGTRLTVT.

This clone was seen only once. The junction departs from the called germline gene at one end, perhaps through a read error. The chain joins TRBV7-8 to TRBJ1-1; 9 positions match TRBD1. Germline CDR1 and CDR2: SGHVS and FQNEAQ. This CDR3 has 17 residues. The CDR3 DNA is TGTGCCAGCAGCTTTCAGCGACAGGGGGTGAAGAACGCTGAAGCTTTCTTT. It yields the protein CASSFQRQGVKNAEAFF.

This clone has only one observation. The chain's CDR3 is CASSEGAQTQYF. The CDR3 DNA follows: TGCGCCAGCAGTGAGGGGGCGCAGACCCAGTACTTC. The chain has TRBV10-2 and TRBJ2-5; D is perhaps TRBD1 (5 bases). This CDR3 spans 12 amino acids. CDR1 is WSHSY and CDR2 is SAAADI in the germline V gene. With 2 bases removed from V and 6 bases from J, the gap between germline ends came to 7 bases.

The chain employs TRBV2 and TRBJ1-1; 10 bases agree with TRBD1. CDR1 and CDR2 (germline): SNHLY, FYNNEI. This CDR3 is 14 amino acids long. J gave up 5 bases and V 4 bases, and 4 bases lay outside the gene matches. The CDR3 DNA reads TGTGCCAGCAGTGGGGACAGGGGCACGACTGAAGCTTTCTTT. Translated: CASSGDRGTTEAFF.

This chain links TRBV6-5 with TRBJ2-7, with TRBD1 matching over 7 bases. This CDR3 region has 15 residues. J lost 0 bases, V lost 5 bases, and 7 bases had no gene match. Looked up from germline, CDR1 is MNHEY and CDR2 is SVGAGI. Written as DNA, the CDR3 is TGTGCCAGCAGTCCGGGGACAGCCAACTCCTACGAGCAGTACTTC. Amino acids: CASSPGTANSYEQYF.

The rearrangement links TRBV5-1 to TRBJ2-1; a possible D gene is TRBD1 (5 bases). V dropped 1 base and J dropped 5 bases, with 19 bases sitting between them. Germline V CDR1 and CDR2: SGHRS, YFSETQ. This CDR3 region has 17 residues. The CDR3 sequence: CASSLLLPGKGNNEQFF. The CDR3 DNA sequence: TGCGCCAGCAGCTTGTTGTTGCCAGGGAAGGGGAACAATGAGCAGTTCTTC.

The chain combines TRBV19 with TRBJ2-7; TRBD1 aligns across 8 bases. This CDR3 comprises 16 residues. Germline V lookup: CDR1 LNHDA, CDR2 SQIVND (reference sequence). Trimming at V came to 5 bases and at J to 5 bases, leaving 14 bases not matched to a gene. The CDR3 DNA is TGTGCCAGTAGTTTCCCCGGAAGACAGGGGTTCAACGAGCAGTACTTC. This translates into CASSFPGRQGFNEQYF.

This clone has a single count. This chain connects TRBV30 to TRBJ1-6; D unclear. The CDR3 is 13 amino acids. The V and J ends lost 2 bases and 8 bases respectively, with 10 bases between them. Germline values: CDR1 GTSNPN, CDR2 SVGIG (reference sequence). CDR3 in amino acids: CAWSPGFDSPLHF. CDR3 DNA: TGTGCCTGGAGTCCGGGTTTCGATTCACCCCTCCACTTT.

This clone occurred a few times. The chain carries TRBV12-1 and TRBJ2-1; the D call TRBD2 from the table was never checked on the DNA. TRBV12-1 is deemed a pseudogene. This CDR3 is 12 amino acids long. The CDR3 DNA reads TGTGCCAGCAGCTTAGCGGGAGATGAGCAGTTCTTC. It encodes CASSLAGDEQFF.

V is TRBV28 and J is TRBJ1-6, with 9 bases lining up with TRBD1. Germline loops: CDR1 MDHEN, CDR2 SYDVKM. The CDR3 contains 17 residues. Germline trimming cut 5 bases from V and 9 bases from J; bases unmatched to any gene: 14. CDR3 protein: CASSPGTGLLVGSPLHF. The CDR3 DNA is TGTGCCAGCAGTCCCGGGACAGGGTTGTTAGTAGGTTCACCCCTCCACTTT.

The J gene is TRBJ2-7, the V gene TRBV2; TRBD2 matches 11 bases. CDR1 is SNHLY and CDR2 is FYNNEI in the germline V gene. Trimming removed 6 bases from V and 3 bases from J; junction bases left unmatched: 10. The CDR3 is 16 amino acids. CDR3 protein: CASRALAGGSYYEQYF. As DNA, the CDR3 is TGTGCCAGCAGAGCCTTAGCGGGAGGGTCTTACTACGAGCAGTACTTC.

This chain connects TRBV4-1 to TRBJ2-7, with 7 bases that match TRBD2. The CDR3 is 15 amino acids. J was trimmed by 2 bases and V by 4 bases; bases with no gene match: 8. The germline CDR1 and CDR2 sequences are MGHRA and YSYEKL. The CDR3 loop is CASSPTALAAYEQYF. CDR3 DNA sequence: TGCGCCAGCAGCCCTACCGCGCTAGCGGCCTACGAGCAGTACTTC.

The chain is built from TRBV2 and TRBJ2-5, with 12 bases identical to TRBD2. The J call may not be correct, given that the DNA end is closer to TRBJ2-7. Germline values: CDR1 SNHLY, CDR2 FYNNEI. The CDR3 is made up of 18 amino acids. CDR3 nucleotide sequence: TGTGCCAGCAGTGAGAAGACTAGCGGGAGTCTTATAACCTACGAGCAGTACTTC. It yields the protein CASSEKTSGSLITYEQYF.

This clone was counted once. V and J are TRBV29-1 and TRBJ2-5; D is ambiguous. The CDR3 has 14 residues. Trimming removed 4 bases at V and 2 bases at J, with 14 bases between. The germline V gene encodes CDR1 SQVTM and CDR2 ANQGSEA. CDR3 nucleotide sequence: TGCAGCGTTGGGTTTTGGCAGTCTCAAGAGACCCAGTACTTC. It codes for CSVGFWQSQETQYF.

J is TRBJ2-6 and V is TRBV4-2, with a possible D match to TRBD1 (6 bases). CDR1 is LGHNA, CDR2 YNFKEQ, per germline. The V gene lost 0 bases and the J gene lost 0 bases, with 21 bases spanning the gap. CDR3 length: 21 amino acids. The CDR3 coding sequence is TGTGCCAGCAGCCAAGATTCTGGCCCTAGGGGGACCTTCTCTGGGGCCAACGTCCTGACTTTC. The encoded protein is CASSQDSGPRGTFSGANVLTF.

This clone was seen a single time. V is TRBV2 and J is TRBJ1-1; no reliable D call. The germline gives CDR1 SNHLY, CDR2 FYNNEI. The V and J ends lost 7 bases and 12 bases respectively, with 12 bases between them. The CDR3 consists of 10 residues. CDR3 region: CASMVVESFF. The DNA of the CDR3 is TGTGCCAGCATGGTTGTTGAGTCTTTCTTT.

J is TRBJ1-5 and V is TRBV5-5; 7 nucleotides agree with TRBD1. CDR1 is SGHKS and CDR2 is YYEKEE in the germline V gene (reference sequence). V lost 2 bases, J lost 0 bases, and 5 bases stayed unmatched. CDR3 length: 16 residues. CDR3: CASSLQGPYSNQPQHF. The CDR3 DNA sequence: TGTGCCAGCAGCTTACAGGGGCCCTATAGCAATCAGCCCCAGCATTTT.

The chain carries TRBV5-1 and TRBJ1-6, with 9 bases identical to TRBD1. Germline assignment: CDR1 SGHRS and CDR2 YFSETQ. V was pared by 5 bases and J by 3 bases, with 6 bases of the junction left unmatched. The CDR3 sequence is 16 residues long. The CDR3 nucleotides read TGCGCCAGCAGACAGGGGGCGGAGGTCTATAATTCACCCCTCCACTTT. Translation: CASRQGAEVYNSPLHF. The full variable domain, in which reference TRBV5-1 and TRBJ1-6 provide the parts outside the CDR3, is KAGVTQTPRYLIKTRGQQVTLSCSPISGHRSVSWYQQTPGQGLQFLFEYFSETQRNKGNFPGRFSGRQFSNSRSEMNVSTLELGDSALYLCASRQGAEVYNSPLHFGNGTRLTVT.